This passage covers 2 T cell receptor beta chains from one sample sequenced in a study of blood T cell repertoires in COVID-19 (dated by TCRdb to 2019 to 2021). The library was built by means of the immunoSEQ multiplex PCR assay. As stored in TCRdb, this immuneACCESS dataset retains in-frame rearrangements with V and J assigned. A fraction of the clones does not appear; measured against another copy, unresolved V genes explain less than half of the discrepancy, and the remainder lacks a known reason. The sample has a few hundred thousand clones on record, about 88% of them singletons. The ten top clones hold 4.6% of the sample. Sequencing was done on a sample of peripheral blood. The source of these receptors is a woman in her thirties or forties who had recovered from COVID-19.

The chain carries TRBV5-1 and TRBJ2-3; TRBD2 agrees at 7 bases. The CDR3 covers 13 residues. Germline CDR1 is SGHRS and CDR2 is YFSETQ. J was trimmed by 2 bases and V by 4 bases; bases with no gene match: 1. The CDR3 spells CASSTSVTDTQYF. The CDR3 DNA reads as TGCGCCAGCAGCACTAGCGTCACAGATACGCAGTATTTT.

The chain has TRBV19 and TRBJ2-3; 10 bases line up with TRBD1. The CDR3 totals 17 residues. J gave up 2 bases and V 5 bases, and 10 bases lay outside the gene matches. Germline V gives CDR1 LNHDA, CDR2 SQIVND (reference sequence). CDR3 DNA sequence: TGTGCCAGTAGTCTCTCCGGGACAGGGGCTTTCACAGATACGCAGTATTTT. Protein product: CASSLSGTGAFTDTQYF.